The TCR beta chain under discussion was sequenced for a study of T-cell memory formation after mild COVID-19. Whole-study findings and limits: Clonal second-wave expansions that peaked on day 37 had unconfirmed SARS-CoV-2 specificity. The appearance of some responding clones in pre-infection memory suggested that cross-reactive memory joined. Day 15 to 85 contracting clones showed balanced CD4/CD8; later expanders leaned CD4+. Among contracting clones, CD4+ were mainly CM/EM and CD8+ enriched in EMRA.

This clonotype has a handful of counts. Its antigen is unknown. One entry per CDR3 protein, called by TCRdb with MiXCR from the 5' RACE reads. The table includes some 320,000 distinct CDR3 sequences, roughly 15% detected once. Germline CDR1 is SNHLY and CDR2 is FYNNEI. V was shortened by 6 bases and J by 1 base, with 12 bases between the two germline ends. This CDR3 spans 14 amino acids. The sequenced material came from PBMCs or a T cell subset sorted from them (not recorded which). V and J are TRBV2 and TRBJ2-5; D gene unclear. The TCR comes from a man aged 18 to 29 who had mild COVID-19 (a few samples of this study predate the infection). Cell type and time point are not known. CDR3 residues: CASRALTGQETQYF. For the CDR3, the DNA is TGTGCCAGCAGGGCACTAACGGGCCAAGAGACCCAGTACTTC.